This T cell receptor beta chain was found in a study of regulatory T cells in long-lasting Graves disease. Construction of the TCR beta libraries employed iRepertoire HTBI primers in conjunction with Arm-PCR of CDR3 regions. TCRdb ran MiXCR on the multiplex PCR reads and lists one entry per CDR3 protein. The data show under 450,000 distinct CDR3 sequences, with about 17% seen just once and just over 20% held by the top ten. Trimming removed 5 bases at V and 0 bases at J, with 1 base between. Germline V lookup: CDR1 ENHRY, CDR2 SYGVKD. This CDR3 is 11 amino acids long. Time point denoted: newly diagnosed GD, antithyroid drugs for less than 3 months. PBMCs provided the RNA from which the TCR library was made. This clonotype occurred many times. These data are also associated with another study on T cells in Graves' hyperthyroidism and ophthalmopathy.

This receptor was identified in a woman aged 18-35 years with Graves disease. The V gene is TRBV10-3, the J gene TRBJ1-1; D remains ambiguous. Material: peripheral blood mononuclear cells (PBMCs), obtained at new diagnosis, from a patient treated with antithyroid drugs. CDR3 bases: TGTGCCATCAGTATGAACACTGAAGCTTTCTTT. Protein: CAISMNTEAFF.